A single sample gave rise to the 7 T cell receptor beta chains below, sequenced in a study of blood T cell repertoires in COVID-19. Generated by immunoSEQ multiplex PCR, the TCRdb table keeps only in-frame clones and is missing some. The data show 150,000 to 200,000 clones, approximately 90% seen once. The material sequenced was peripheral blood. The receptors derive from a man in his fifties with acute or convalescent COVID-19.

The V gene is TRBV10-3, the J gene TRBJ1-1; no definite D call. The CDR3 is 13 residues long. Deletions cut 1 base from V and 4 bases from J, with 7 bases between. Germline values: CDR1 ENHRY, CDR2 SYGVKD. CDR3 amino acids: CAISEFIPTEAFF. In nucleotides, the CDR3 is TGTGCCATCAGTGAGTTTATCCCCACTGAAGCTTTCTTT.

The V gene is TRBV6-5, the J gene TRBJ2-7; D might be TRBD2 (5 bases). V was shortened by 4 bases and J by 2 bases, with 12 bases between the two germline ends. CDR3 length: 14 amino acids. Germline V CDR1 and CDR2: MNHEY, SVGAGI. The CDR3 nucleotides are TGTGCCAGCAGTTTTAAGCGGACCACCTACGAGCAGTACTTC. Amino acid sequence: CASSFKRTTYEQYF.

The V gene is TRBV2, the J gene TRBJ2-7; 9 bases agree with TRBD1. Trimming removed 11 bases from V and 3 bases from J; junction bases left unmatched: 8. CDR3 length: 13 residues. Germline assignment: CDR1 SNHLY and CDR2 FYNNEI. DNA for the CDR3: TGTGCCGGAACCACAGGGGGCGGCTACGAGCAGTACTTC. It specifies CAGTTGGGYEQYF.

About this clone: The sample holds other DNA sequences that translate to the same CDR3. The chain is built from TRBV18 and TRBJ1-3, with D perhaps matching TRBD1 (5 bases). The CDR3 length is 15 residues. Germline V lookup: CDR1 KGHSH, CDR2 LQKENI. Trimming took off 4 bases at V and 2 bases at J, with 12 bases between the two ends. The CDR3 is CASSLTTGAGNTIYF. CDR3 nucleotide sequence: TGTGCCAGCTCACTCACAACGGGGGCTGGAAACACCATATATTTT.

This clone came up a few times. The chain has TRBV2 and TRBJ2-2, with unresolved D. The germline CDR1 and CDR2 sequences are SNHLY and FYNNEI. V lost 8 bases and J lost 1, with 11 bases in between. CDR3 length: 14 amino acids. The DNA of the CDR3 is TGTGCCAGCTCGGTAAAACGGAACACCGGGGAGCTGTTTTTT. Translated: CASSVKRNTGELFF.

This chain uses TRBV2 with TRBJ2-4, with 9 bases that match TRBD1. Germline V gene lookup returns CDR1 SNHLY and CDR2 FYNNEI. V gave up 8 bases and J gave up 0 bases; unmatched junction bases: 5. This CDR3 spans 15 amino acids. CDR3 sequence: CASRTGGLAKNIQYF. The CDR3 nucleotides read TGTGCCAGCCGAACAGGGGGCTTAGCCAAAAACATTCAGTACTTC. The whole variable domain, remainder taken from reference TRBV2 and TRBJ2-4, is EPEVTQTPSHQVTQMGQEVILRCVPISNHLYFYWYRQILGQKVEFLVSFYNNEISEKSEIFDDQFSVERPDGSNFTLKIRSTKLEDSAMYFCASRTGGLAKNIQYFGAGTRLSVL.

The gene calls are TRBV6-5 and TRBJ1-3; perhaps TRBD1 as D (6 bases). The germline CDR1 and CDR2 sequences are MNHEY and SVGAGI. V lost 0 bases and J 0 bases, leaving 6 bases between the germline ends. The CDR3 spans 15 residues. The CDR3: CASSYSTGSGNTIYF. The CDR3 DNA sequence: TGTGCCAGCAGTTACTCGACAGGCTCTGGAAACACCATATATTTT.